This TCR beta chain was identified during a study of Graves' ophthalmopathy and Graves' hyperthyroidism. Where ophthalmopathy was present, donors had moderate-to-severe activity, CAS ≥3, NOSPECS ≥4 and duration under 3 months. The V end was cut by 0 bases, the J end by 7 bases, with 4 bases between. This CDR3 contains 13 residues. Germline assignment: CDR1 MNHEY and CDR2 SVGEGT. TCR beta CDR3 amplification used RNA transcripts. HTBI-primed first-round RT-PCR preceded second-round multiplex PCR. TCRdb re-called the multiplex PCR reads with MiXCR, one entry per CDR3 protein. The table lists about 210,000 distinct CDR3 sequences, just under 30% of them singletons.

The chain employs TRBV6-2 or TRBV6-3 and TRBJ1-6; unclear D gene. The material sequenced was peripheral blood. The TCR sequence derives from a man aged 45-65 years with Graves' ophthalmopathy. The DNA of the CDR3 is TGTGCCAGCAGTTACTCGGAGAATTCACCCCTCCACTTT. The encoded protein is CASSYSENSPLHF.